Here is one T cell receptor (beta chain) with its context. The antigen this receptor binds is unknown. No base quality values were provided; no much bigger clone lies one nucleotide off. This sample is part of a study of post-analysis software for immune sequencing data (dated by TCRdb to the mid-2010s). In terms of the full investigation: The recorded disease courses included relapsing-remitting, secondary progressive and progressive-relapsing multiple sclerosis, and some patients had no subtype annotation. Patient repertoires were compared against about a dozen previously published healthy control repertoires from donors aged roughly 6 to 26 years. A subset of samples was prepared in parallel using single-end sample barcoding, then pooled and co-amplified after Illumina adapter ligation.

To demonstrate the VDJtools post-analysis software, the study profiled TCR beta repertoires from the peripheral blood of about 13 young patients with multiple sclerosis. The patients with multiple sclerosis were children and adolescents between roughly 6 and 15 years of age. Library creation used PCR. TCRdb lists the instrument as Illumina HiSeq 2500. To reduce PCR and sequencing biases, unique molecular identifiers were incorporated into the TCR beta cDNA libraries. Approximately 500,000 cDNA molecules were obtained for every 1 to 10 million input T cells, so each molecule roughly corresponded to one T cell. The patient libraries were prepared and sequenced with the same protocol used for the earlier healthy control dataset. Samples belonging to the same batch were prepared together, multiplexed and sequenced on a shared HiSeq lane. Concerning the study's data processing: MIGEC handled the raw barcoded reads, throwing out single-read molecular identifier groups before consensus assembly and CDR3 extraction. VDJtools was used for post-analysis of the clonotype tables, and diversity was normalized by down-sampling every dataset to the size of the smallest sample. Repertoire overlap clustering matched CDR3 amino acid but not nucleotide sequences to correct batch-related cross-sample contamination. The raw public reads went through TCRdb reprocessing: fastp at Q25, MiXCR clone calling, in-frame beta chains kept. Every distinct CDR3 protein forms one entry, paired with its most common genes and DNA. Clone size and V and J calls follow TCRdb, not the original study. For this sample the table gives fewer than 850,000 distinct CDR3 sequences, of which under 60% were detected only once. Roughly 4.9% of the sample is held by the ten biggest clonotypes.

V lost 3 bases and J lost 5 bases; the stretch between them is 19 bases long. Reading from cysteine to phenylalanine, the CDR3 counts 16 amino acids. CDR3 DNA is the only sequence kept; it has 48 bases, read in frame from the first base. Paper-wide results and their limitations: Patients showed significantly higher frequencies than controls for roughly 5 TRBV segments, among them TRBV5-6, TRBV5-1 and TRBV20-1. Multiple sclerosis patients had significantly lower normalized Chao1 diversity than controls, a result that suggests substantial peripheral T-cell clonal expansion. When samples were clustered directly using the F measure, samples prepared in the same batch co-clustered strongly, which prompted a batch-effect correction. The multiple sclerosis patient group was slightly younger than the control group.

The chain couples TRBV12-3 or TRBV12-4 to TRBJ2-5; the D gene could be TRBD1 or TRBD2, each one agreeing over 5 bases. This clonotype was sampled from a girl aged 10-17 years with multiple sclerosis. Sequenced sample: blood. The base sequence is TGTGCCAGCAGTTTTCGGGGCGCACCGCCGACGGAGACCCAGTACTTC. It encodes CASSFRGAPPTETQYF.